The 9 T cell receptor beta chains listed next were all sequenced from one sample in a study of regulatory T cells in long-lasting Graves disease. Time point of the sample: newly diagnosed GD, antithyroid drugs for less than 3 months. PBMC RNA was the source of the TCR library. Building of the TCR beta libraries involved iRepertoire HTBI primers and Arm-PCR of CDR3 regions. Via MiXCR, TCRdb re-called the multiplex PCR reads, giving one row per CDR3 protein. The repertoire consists of around 400,000 distinct CDR3 sequences, with about 11% occurring once and the leading ten covering about 20%. These data were also filed under a second study, of T cells in Graves' hyperthyroidism and ophthalmopathy.

Sequences were derived from peripheral blood mononuclear cells (PBMCs), sampled at new diagnosis, from a patient treated with antithyroid drugs. Receptor source: a woman between 18 and 29 years old with Graves disease.

This clonotype was recorded a few times. The V and J genes are TRBV6-2 or TRBV6-3 and TRBJ2-1; the D call may be TRBD1 or TRBD2 (5 bases each). The V gene lost 0 bases and the J gene lost 6 bases, with 15 bases spanning the gap. The CDR3 is made up of 16 amino acids. Germline V CDR1 and CDR2: MNHEY, SVGEGT. Here the CDR3 DNA reads TGTGCCAGCAGTTACTCCCTTTTCGGGACGGGCAATGAGCAGTTCTTC. Protein product: CASSYSLFGTGNEQFF.

This clonotype was recorded many times. This chain links TRBV12-3 or TRBV12-4 with TRBJ1-6; D gene uncertain. The CDR3 has 14 residues. The V end lost 2 bases, the J end lost 0 bases, and 2 bases lay between the germline ends. The CDR3, as DNA: TGTGCCAGCAGTTTAAGCTCCTATAATTCACCCCTCCACTTT. Its translation: CASSLSSYNSPLHF.

In this sample, this clonotype turned up many times. The chain couples TRBV5-4 to TRBJ2-3; tentatively, D is TRBD2 (5 bases). Germline lookup yields CDR1 SGHNT and CDR2 YYREEE (reference sequence). Between the trimmed V and J ends, which lost 4 bases and 5 bases, there was a span of 11 bases. The length of the CDR3 is 13 residues. In nucleotides, the CDR3 is TGTGCCAGCAGCGGTGAGAGGGTAGATACGCAGTATTTT. This encodes CASSGERVDTQYF.

Many counts were recorded for this clonotype. The gene calls are TRBV30 and TRBJ2-3; TRBD2 matches at 9 bases. V trimming: 6 bases; J trimming: 4 bases; junction bases outside the gene matches: 8. Per the germline V gene, CDR1 is GTSNPN and CDR2 is SVGIG (reference sequence). The CDR3 consists of 14 residues. Here the CDR3 reads CACRKREVSDTQYF. The CDR3 DNA follows: TGTGCCTGCCGGAAGCGGGAGGTCTCAGATACGCAGTATTTT.

This clonotype was found many times. The J gene is TRBJ1-2, the V gene TRBV7-2; 8 positions match TRBD1. V dropped 5 bases and J dropped 3; count of bases not matched to a gene: 17. This CDR3 is 18 amino acids long. Germline CDR1 reads SGHTA; CDR2 reads FQGNSA. CDR3 sequence (DNA): TGTGCCAGCAGCCTTCATATGATACTTCAGACAGGGGACTATGGCTACACCTTC. This codes for CASSLHMILQTGDYGYTF. The entire variable domain, with the rest obtained from reference TRBV7-2 and TRBJ1-2, is as follows: GAGVSQSPSNKVTEKGKDVELRCDPISGHTALYWYRQSLGQGLEFLIYFQGNSAPDKSGLPSDRFSAERTGGSVSTLTIQRTQQEDSAVYLCASSLHMILQTGDYGYTFGSGTRLTVV.

This clonotype was seen at least ten times. The CDR3 loop is CAWIQGADTGELFF. In nucleotides, the CDR3 is TGTGCCTGGATTCAGGGGGCGGACACCGGGGAGCTGTTTTTT. The V and J genes are TRBV30 and TRBJ2-2; 8 bases map to TRBD1. The CDR3 totals 14 residues. From germline, CDR1 is GTSNPN and CDR2 SVGIG (reference sequence). Trimming removed 4 bases from V and 3 bases from J; junction bases left unmatched: 4.

This chain links TRBV6-1 with TRBJ2-7; TRBD1 aligns across 11 bases. The CDR3 consists of 14 residues. V dropped 6 bases and J dropped 2; count of bases not matched to a gene: 3. CDR1 is MNHNS, CDR2 SASEGT, per germline. CDR3 residues: CASRRDRGTYEQYV. In DNA form, the CDR3 reads TGTGCCAGCAGGCGGGACAGGGGGACCTACGAGCAGTACGTC.

In this sample, this clonotype turned up many times. The rearrangement uses TRBV7-6 and TRBJ2-7, with 7 bases matching TRBD1. CDR1 SGHVS and CDR2 FNYEAQ come from the germline V gene. The CDR3 covers 14 residues. With V trimmed by 1 base and J by 5 bases, 5 bases remained unmatched. The CDR3 region is CASSLGQGTDEQYF. In DNA, the CDR3 is TGTGCCAGCAGCTTAGGACAGGGCACGGACGAGCAGTACTTC.

This clonotype was seen ten or more times. This chain connects TRBV20-1 to TRBJ2-6; 9 nucleotides match TRBD1. The CDR3 extends over 17 amino acids. Trimming cost V 3 bases and J 0 bases; bases outside gene matches: 6. CDR1 is DFQATT, CDR2 SNEGSKA, per germline (reference sequence). The CDR3: CSASWGTGSSGANVLTF. The CDR3 nucleotides read TGCAGTGCTAGTTGGGGGACAGGGTCCTCTGGGGCCAACGTCCTGACTTTC.